This T cell receptor (beta chain) was observed in a study of monozygotic twins with inflammatory bowel disease. General study points: Compared with healthy twins, IBD patients shared fewer clonotypes with others, especially with disease activity.

Using the 5' RACE reads, TCRdb records one entry per CDR3 protein without DNA. The ten top clones account for 2.6%, within a sample of approximately 380,000 distinct CDR3 sequences. From germline, CDR1 is MNHNS and CDR2 SASEGT. There are 13 residues in the CDR3. Details on this clonotype: No antigen is known for it.

The TCR comes from a human donor with ulcerative colitis or Crohn's disease, or a healthy co-twin of an affected twin (not recorded which). The sample consisted of blood. This chain joins TRBV6-1 and TRBJ1-2. The CDR3 sequence: CASSEGGYYGYTF.